Following are 24 T cell receptor beta chains from one sample sequenced in a study of glioma-infiltrating T cells after dendritic cell vaccination. Here immunoSEQ multiplex PCR was the method, and the copy in TCRdb shows in-frame clones only, minus some. The sample contains 55,000 to 70,000 clones, 80% to 85% of which appear only once. The source material was blood, sampled before dendritic cell vaccination. Source of these receptors: a human donor with glioblastoma.

The genes are TRBV7-8 and TRBJ1-5; 9 bases fit TRBD1. V shed 7 bases, J shed 6 bases, and the junction held 13 bases outside the gene matches. Germline-derived CDR1 and CDR2 are SGHVS and FQNEAQ. The CDR3 spans 16 residues. The CDR3 nucleotides are TGTGCCAGCACCCGGGGGACGGGACAGGGTAGTCAGCCCCAGCATTTT. This sequence encodes CASTRGTGQGSQPQHF.

The CDR3 region has the DNA TGTGCCAGCAGCTTAGGCGGGACAGGGGCGTACGAGCAGTACTTC. Its translation is CASSLGGTGAYEQYF. V and J are TRBV7-9 and TRBJ2-7, with 10 bases matching TRBD1. Losses at the gene ends were 1 base for V and 4 bases for J; bases not matched to a gene: 4. The CDR3 is 15 amino acids. Per germline, CDR1 SEHNR and CDR2 FQNEAQ (reference sequence).

The V call is TRBV28, the J call TRBJ2-3, with TRBD1 matching over 11 bases. The germline V gene has CDR1 MDHEN and CDR2 SYDVKM. V shed 3 bases and J 5 bases; nucleotides not matched to a gene: 7. CDR3 length: 16 amino acids. This chain's CDR3 is CASSFLPGQGVDTQYF. CDR3 DNA sequence: TGTGCCAGCAGTTTTCTTCCGGGACAGGGGGTAGATACGCAGTATTTT.

The chain has TRBV10-3 and TRBJ2-5, with 10 bases fitting TRBD2. This CDR3 spans 16 amino acids. With 6 bases clipped from V and 1 base from J, the junction kept 8 bases outside the gene matches. Germline-derived CDR1 and CDR2 are ENHRY and SYGVKD. The CDR3 sequence is CAIRGGSGGFQETQYF. The CDR3 DNA sequence: TGTGCCATCAGGGGGGGTAGCGGGGGGTTCCAAGAGACCCAGTACTTC.

The sample holds one count of this clone. The chain employs TRBV7-9 and TRBJ2-4; 9 bases are shared with TRBD1. CDR3 size: 16 residues. V lost 6 bases to trimming and J lost 8 bases; unmatched junction nucleotides: 14. CDR1 and CDR2 (germline): SEHNR, FQNEAQ (reference sequence). As DNA, the CDR3 is TGTGCCAGCAGTTTCGGTGTCTGGACAGGGGAGGACATTCAGTACTTC. It yields the protein CASSFGVWTGEDIQYF.

The CDR3 coding sequence is TGTGCCAGCAGCCCCGTCGAGGTGCGGAACACTGAAGCTTTCTTT. Amino acid sequence: CASSPVEVRNTEAFF. The chain recombines TRBV9 with TRBJ1-1, with D unclear. Per the germline V gene, CDR1 is SGDLS and CDR2 is YYNGEE. The ends were cut back, 4 bases at V and 1 base at J, with 14 bases in the middle. The length of the CDR3 is 15 residues.

This chain links TRBV27 with TRBJ2-5; TRBD1 is a possible D gene (6 bases). The length of the CDR3 is 14 residues. CDR1 is MNHEY and CDR2 is SMNVEV in the germline V gene (reference sequence). V lost 6 bases and J lost 5, with 16 bases in between. The CDR3 sequence is CASRRLGQGETQYF. CDR3 sequence (DNA): TGTGCCAGCAGGCGGCTGGGGCAGGGGGAGACCCAGTACTTC.

This clone was picked up a small number of times. This sequence joins TRBV9 and TRBJ1-4; unclear D gene. The CDR3 is 15 amino acids. The V end lost 1 base, the J end lost 4 bases, and 11 bases lay between the germline ends. Germline V lookup: CDR1 SGDLS, CDR2 YYNGEE. This CDR3 is CASSVSSSGNEKLFF. The CDR3, as DNA: TGTGCCAGCAGCGTATCGTCATCGGGTAATGAAAAACTGTTTTTT.

The chain carries TRBV10-3 and TRBJ1-1, with no clear D. Germline CDR1 is ENHRY and CDR2 is SYGVKD. Trimming removed 3 bases at V and 1 base at J, with 9 bases between. The CDR3 has 14 amino acids. CDR3 protein: CAISDIQQNTEAFF. CDR3 DNA sequence: TGTGCCATCAGTGATATACAACAGAACACTGAAGCTTTCTTT.

This rearrangement joins TRBV5-1 to TRBJ2-5, with TRBD2 as a possible D gene (5 bases). V shed 4 bases and J shed 5 bases, with 18 bases lying between them. The CDR3 is made up of 15 amino acids. Germline CDR1 SGHRS, CDR2 YFSETQ. In DNA, the CDR3 is TGCGCCAGCAGCCTCACCCCCACCCCGGGGGAGACCCAGTACTTC. Amino acids: CASSLTPTPGETQYF.

This sequence joins TRBV18 and TRBJ2-7, with a possible D match to TRBD2 (5 bases). V was clipped by 5 bases and J by 4 bases, with 18 bases between them. CDR3 length equals 15 residues. The germline gives CDR1 KGHSH, CDR2 LQKENI. The CDR3 region has the DNA TGTGCCAGCTCAAACCTCCGGCGAGGGATATACGAGCAGTACTTC. Residues: CASSNLRRGIYEQYF.

The chain has TRBV28 and TRBJ2-7, with 9 bases fitting TRBD2. With 7 bases clipped from V and 2 bases from J, the junction kept 9 bases outside the gene matches. CDR3 length equals 15 residues. Per germline, CDR1 MDHEN and CDR2 SYDVKM. The CDR3 region is CASKALSGGPYEQYF. The CDR3 DNA is TGTGCCAGCAAGGCCCTCAGCGGGGGGCCCTACGAGCAGTACTTC.

The chain has TRBV5-1 and TRBJ2-7, with 9 bases that match TRBD2. With 4 bases clipped from V and 7 bases from J, the junction kept 9 bases outside the gene matches. Germline loops: CDR1 SGHRS, CDR2 YFSETQ. The CDR3 loop spans 14 amino acids. CDR3 sequence reads: CASSEAGGLREQYF. Written as DNA, the CDR3 is TGCGCCAGCAGCGAGGCGGGGGGGCTACGGGAGCAGTACTTC.

This chain links TRBV5-1 with TRBJ2-2; no clear D gene. Per the germline V gene, CDR1 is SGHRS and CDR2 is YFSETQ. V was cut by 0 bases and J by 7 bases, with 7 bases left in between. There are 13 residues in the CDR3. CDR3 region: CASSLASGGELFF. The CDR3, as DNA: TGCGCCAGCAGCTTGGCCTCGGGCGGGGAGCTGTTTTTT.

This clone occurred once. The chain carries TRBV19 and TRBJ2-7; perhaps TRBD1 as D (5 bases). This CDR3 spans 17 amino acids. Trimming took 3 bases from V and 4 from J, leaving 22 bases between them. CDR1 and CDR2 (germline): LNHDA, SQIVND (reference sequence). The CDR3 DNA reads as TGTGCCAGTAGTATTCGGCCGAATAGGGGCTTACAATACGAGCAGTACTTC. It codes for CASSIRPNRGLQYEQYF.

The chain carries TRBV2 and TRBJ2-1; the match to TRBD2 covers 9 bases. Germline V gene data show CDR1 as SNHLY and CDR2 as FYNNEI. The CDR3 covers 16 residues. V was clipped by 4 bases and J by 0 bases; unmatched bases: 4. The CDR3 protein is CASSVQRGVSYNEQFF. The CDR3 DNA reads TGTGCCAGCAGTGTTCAGCGGGGGGTCTCCTACAATGAGCAGTTCTTC.

The V and J genes are TRBV5-4 and TRBJ1-1; D is possibly TRBD1 (5 bases). Trimming removed 3 bases from V and 4 bases from J, with 19 bases in between. The CDR3 has 16 amino acids. Germline values: CDR1 SGHNT, CDR2 YYREEE (reference sequence). CDR3 in amino acids: CASSSGGGLSGTEAFF. DNA of the CDR3: TGTGCCAGCAGCTCCGGGGGAGGGCTCTCGGGCACTGAAGCTTTCTTT.

The gene calls are TRBV5-1 and TRBJ2-7; 8 bases line up with TRBD1. V lost 3 bases and J lost 4; bases outside the gene matches: 9. Germline values: CDR1 SGHRS, CDR2 YFSETQ. There are 15 residues in the CDR3. CDR3 sequence (DNA): TGCGCCAGCAGCTGGACAGGGACTCGCCTTTACGAGCAGTACTTC. Its protein product is CASSWTGTRLYEQYF.

This clone appeared once. The chain recombines TRBV30 with TRBJ2-1, with D possibly matching TRBD2 (5 bases). The CDR3 contains 14 residues. The V gene's germline CDR1 is GTSNPN and CDR2 SVGIG (reference sequence). V was cut by 1 base and J by 3 bases, with 10 bases left in between. In nucleotides, the CDR3 is TGTGCCTGGAGTGGTCTAGCACACTACAATGAGCAGTTCTTC. As protein: CAWSGLAHYNEQFF.

The genes are TRBV19 and TRBJ1-5; possibly TRBD1 for D (6 bases). Germline lookup yields CDR1 LNHDA and CDR2 SQIVND (reference sequence). The CDR3 totals 16 residues. The V end lost 7 bases, the J end lost 1 base, and 17 bases lay between the germline ends. Written as DNA, the CDR3 is TGTGCCAGTACTTTAGAGCCAACAGGGAGCAATCAGCCCCAGCATTTT. Its protein is CASTLEPTGSNQPQHF. The full variable domain, completed using reference TRBV19 and TRBJ1-5, is DGGITQSPKYLFRKEGQNVTLSCEQNLNHDAMYWYRQDPGQGLRLIYYSQIVNDFQKGDIAEGYSVSREKKESFPLTVTSAQKNPTAFYLCASTLEPTGSNQPQHFGDGTRLSIL.

V and J are TRBV5-1 and TRBJ1-6; possible D gene TRBD1, 5 bases. The CDR3 loop spans 15 amino acids. Trimming took 4 bases from V and 4 from J, leaving 12 bases between them. CDR1 and CDR2 (germline): SGHRS, YFSETQ. The CDR3 DNA is TGCGCCAGCAGCGTGACAGATGTTTATAATTCACCCCTCCACTTT. Translating it yields CASSVTDVYNSPLHF.

The gene calls are TRBV29-1 and TRBJ2-7; maybe TRBD1 (6 bases). The CDR3 sequence is 12 residues long. Between the trimmed V and J ends, which lost 6 bases and 1 base, there was a span of 10 bases. Germline V lookup: CDR1 SQVTM, CDR2 ANQGSEA. CDR3 coding DNA: TGCAGCGTCAAGACAGGTTCCTACGAGCAGTACTTC. Translating gives CSVKTGSYEQYF.

The V call is TRBV25-1, the J call TRBJ1-4, with TRBD1 matching 7 bases. Germline CDR1 MGHDK, CDR2 SYGVNS. This CDR3 contains 15 residues. V gave up 6 bases and J gave up 6 bases; unmatched junction bases: 10. CDR3 amino acids: CASSEIHGTDEKLFF. The DNA of the CDR3 is TGTGCCAGCAGCGAAATCCACGGGACAGATGAAAAACTGTTTTTT.

The chain carries TRBV10-3 and TRBJ2-7; 7 bases line up with TRBD1. CDR1 and CDR2 from the germline V gene are ENHRY and SYGVKD. The V segment lost 11 bases and the J segment 4 bases; nucleotides outside the gene matches: 5. This CDR3 contains 11 residues. CDR3 region: CAAGTEYEQYF. The CDR3 region has the DNA TGTGCCGCCGGGACAGAGTACGAGCAGTACTTC.